This T cell receptor (beta chain) was profiled in a study of cytomegalovirus exposure and HLA in healthy donors. Study overall: An early data release held around 80 million unique TCRs from HLA-typed donors. Whole-study findings and limits: In a later analysis, productive TCRs from donors in an Asian-associated ancestry cluster reportedly carried fewer N-insertions than the cohort mean.

As regards this clone: Its antigen remains unidentified.

Germline CDR1 MNHEY, CDR2 SVGAGI. The CDR3 consists of 13 residues. The V gene lost 5 bases and the J gene lost 11 bases, with 18 bases spanning the gap. The PCR was carried out with 60 Vbeta primers and 13 Jbeta primers. Clones were read by immunoSEQ multiplex PCR, and TCRdb kept only the in-frame ones, dropping some. This table holds 150,000 to 200,000 clones, around 78% found once. Sequencing was carried out using PBMCs. The origin of this receptor is a man in his thirties or forties in good health and CMV-seronegative. This chain uses TRBV6-5 with TRBJ1-1, with D uncertain. CDR3 sequence (DNA): TGTGCCAGCAGTGGCACGGGGAACCTCGGTGCTTTCTTT. Translating gives CASSGTGNLGAFF.